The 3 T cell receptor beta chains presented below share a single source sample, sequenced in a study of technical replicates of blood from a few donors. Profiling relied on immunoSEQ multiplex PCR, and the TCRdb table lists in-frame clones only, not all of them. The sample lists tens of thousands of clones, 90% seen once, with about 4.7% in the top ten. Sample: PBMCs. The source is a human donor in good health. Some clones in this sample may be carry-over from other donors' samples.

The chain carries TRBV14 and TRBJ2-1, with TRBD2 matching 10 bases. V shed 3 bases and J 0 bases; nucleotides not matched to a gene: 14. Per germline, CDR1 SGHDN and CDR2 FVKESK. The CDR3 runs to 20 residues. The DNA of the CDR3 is TGTGCCAGCAGCCAGCCCCGGGGTCTAGCGGGAGTGTTCTCCTACAATGAGCAGTTCTTC. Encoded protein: CASSQPRGLAGVFSYNEQFF.

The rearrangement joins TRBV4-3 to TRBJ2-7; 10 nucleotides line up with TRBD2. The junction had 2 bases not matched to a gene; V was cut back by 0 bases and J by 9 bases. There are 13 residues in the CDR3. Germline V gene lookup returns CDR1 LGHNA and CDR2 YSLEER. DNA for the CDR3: TGCGCCAGCAGCCAAGAACCTAGCGGGAGGCAGTACTTC. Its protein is CASSQEPSGRQYF.

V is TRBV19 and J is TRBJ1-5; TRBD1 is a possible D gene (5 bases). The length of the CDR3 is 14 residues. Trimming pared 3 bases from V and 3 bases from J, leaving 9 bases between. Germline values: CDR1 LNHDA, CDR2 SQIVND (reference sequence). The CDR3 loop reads CASSIGRDNQPQHF. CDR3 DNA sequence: TGTGCCAGTAGTATTGGCAGGGACAATCAGCCCCAGCATTTT.